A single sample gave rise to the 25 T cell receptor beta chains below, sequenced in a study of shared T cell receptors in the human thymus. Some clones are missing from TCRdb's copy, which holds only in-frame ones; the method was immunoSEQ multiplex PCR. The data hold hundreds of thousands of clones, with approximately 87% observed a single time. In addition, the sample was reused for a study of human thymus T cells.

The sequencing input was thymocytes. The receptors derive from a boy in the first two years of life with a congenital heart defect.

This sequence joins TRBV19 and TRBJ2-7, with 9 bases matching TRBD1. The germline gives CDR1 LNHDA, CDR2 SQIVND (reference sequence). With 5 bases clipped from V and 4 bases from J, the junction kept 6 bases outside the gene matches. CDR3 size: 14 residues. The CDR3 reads CASSPRDREYEQYF. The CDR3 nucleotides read TGTGCCAGTAGTCCCCGGGACAGGGAATACGAGCAGTACTTC. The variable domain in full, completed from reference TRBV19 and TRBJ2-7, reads DGGITQSPKYLFRKEGQNVTLSCEQNLNHDAMYWYRQDPGQGLRLIYYSQIVNDFQKGDIAEGYSVSREKKESFPLTVTSAQKNPTAFYLCASSPRDREYEQYFGPGTRLTVT.

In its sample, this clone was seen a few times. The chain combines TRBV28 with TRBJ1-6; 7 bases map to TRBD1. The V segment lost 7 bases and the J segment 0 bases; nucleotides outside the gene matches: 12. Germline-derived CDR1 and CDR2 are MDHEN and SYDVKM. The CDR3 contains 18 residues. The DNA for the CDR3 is TGTGCCAGCAACACAGGGGAACACCTATTCTCCTATAATTCACCCCTCCACTTT. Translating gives CASNTGEHLFSYNSPLHF. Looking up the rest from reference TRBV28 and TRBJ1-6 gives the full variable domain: DVKVTQSSRYLVKRTGEKVFLECVQDMDHENMFWYRQDPGLGLRLIYFSYDVKMKEKGDIPEGYSVSREKKERFSLILESASTNQTSMYLCASNTGEHLFSYNSPLHFGNGTRLTVT.

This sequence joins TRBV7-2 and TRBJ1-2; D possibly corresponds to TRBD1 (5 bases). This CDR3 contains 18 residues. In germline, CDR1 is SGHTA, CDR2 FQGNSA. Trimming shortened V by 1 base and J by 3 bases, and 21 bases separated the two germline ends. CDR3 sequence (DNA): TGTGCCAGCAGCTTAGGGGGCGGTAAAAGGGTTTGGGACTATGGCTACACCTTC. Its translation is CASSLGGGKRVWDYGYTF.

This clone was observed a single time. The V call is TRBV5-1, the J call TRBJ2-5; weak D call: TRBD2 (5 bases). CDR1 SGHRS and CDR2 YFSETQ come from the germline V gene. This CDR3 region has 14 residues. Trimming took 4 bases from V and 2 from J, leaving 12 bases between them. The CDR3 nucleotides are TGCGCCAGCAGCCGGGGTACCAGTCAAGAGACCCAGTACTTC. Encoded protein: CASSRGTSQETQYF.

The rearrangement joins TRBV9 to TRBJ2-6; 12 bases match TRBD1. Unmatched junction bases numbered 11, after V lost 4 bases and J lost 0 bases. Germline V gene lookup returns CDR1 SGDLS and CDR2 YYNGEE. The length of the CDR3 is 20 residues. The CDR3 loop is CASSPRSGQGASSGANVLTF. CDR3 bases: TGTGCCAGCAGCCCCCGTTCGGGACAGGGGGCCTCCTCTGGGGCCAACGTCCTGACTTTC.

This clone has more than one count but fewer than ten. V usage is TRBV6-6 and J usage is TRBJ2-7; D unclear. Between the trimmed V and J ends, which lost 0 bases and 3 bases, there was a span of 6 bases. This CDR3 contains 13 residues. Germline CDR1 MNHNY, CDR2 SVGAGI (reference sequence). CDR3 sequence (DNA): TGTGCCAGCAGTTACTCGGGCGTCTACGAGCAGTACTTC. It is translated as CASSYSGVYEQYF.

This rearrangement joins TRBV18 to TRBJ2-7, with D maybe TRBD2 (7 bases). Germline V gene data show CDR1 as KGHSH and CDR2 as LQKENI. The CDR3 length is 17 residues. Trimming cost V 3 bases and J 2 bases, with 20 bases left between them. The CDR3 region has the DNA TGTGCCAGCTCACCCAACCCGGGTGGGGGGGCCCCCTACGAGCAGTACTTC. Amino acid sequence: CASSPNPGGGAPYEQYF.

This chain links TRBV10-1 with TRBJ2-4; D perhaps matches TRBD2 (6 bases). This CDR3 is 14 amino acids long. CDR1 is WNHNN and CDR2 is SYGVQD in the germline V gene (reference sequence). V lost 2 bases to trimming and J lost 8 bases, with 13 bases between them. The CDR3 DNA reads TGCGCCAGCAGTGAGGTAGGAGGGCGGGACATTCAGTACTTC. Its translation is CASSEVGGRDIQYF.

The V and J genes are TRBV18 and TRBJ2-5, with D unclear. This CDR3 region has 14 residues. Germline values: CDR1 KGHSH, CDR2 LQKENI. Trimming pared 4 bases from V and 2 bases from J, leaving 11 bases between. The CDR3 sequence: CASSLPGSQETQYF. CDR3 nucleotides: TGTGCCAGCTCACTACCCGGTTCGCAAGAGACCCAGTACTTC.

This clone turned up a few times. CDR3 nucleotide sequence: TGTGCCAGCAGTCTCTCAGGACAGGAATCTGGGGCCAACGTCCTGACTTTC. The encoded protein is CASSLSGQESGANVLTF. This chain links TRBV6-4 with TRBJ2-6; 7 nucleotides match TRBD1. This CDR3 region has 17 residues. The V and J ends lost 5 bases and 1 base, in that order; junction bases with no gene match: 8. Germline V gives CDR1 MRHNA, CDR2 SNTAGT.

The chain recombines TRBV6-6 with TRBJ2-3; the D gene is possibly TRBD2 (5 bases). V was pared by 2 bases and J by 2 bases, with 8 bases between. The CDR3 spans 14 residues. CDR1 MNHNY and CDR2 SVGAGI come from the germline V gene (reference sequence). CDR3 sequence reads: CASSYDGNTDTQYF. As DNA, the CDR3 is TGTGCCAGCAGTTACGACGGGAACACAGATACGCAGTATTTT.

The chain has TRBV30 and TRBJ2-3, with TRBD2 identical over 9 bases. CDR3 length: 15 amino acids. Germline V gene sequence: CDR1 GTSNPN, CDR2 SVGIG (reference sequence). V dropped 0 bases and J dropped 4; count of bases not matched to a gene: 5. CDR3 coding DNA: TGTGCCTGGAGTGTACAAGCGGGAGGCGCAGATACGCAGTATTTT. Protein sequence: CAWSVQAGGADTQYF. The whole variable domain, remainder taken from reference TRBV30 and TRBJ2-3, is SQTIHQWPATLVQPVGSPLSLECTVEGTSNPNLYWYRQAAGRGLQLLFYSVGIGQISSEVPQNLSASRPQDRQFILSSKKLLLSDSGFYLCAWSVQAGGADTQYFGPGTRLTVL.

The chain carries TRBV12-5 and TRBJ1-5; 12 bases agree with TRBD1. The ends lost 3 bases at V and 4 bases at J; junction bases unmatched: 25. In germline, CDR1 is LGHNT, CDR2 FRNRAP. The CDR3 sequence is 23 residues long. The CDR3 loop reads CASGFSSGTGGERGGNQNQPQHF. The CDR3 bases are TGTGCTAGTGGTTTTTCCTCTGGGACAGGGGGCGAAAGGGGTGGAAACCAAAATCAGCCCCAGCATTTT.

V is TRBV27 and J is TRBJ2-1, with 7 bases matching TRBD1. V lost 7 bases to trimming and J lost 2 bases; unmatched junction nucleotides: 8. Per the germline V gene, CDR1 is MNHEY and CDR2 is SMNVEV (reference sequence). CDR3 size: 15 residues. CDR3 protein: CASTAQGIAYNEQFF. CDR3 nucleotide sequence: TGTGCCAGCACCGCACAGGGGATAGCCTACAATGAGCAGTTCTTC.

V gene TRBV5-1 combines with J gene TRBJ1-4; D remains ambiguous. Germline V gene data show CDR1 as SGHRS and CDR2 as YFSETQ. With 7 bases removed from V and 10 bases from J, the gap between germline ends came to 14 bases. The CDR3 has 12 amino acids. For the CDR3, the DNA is TGCGCCAGCGGTACGGGTGGTAGAAAACTGTTTTTT. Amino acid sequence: CASGTGGRKLFF.

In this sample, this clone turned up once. For the CDR3, the DNA is TGCGCCAGCAGCGCGTCTAGTGCCTCCTACGAGCAGTACTTC. It specifies CASSASSASYEQYF. The chain has TRBV5-1 and TRBJ2-7, with D hard to call. Germline CDR1 and CDR2: SGHRS and YFSETQ. The CDR3 sequence is 14 residues long. V dropped 4 bases and J dropped 0 bases, with 11 bases sitting between them. Filled out from reference TRBV5-1 and TRBJ2-7, the complete variable domain reads KAGVTQTPRYLIKTRGQQVTLSCSPISGHRSVSWYQQTPGQGLQFLFEYFSETQRNKGNFPGRFSGRQFSNSRSEMNVSTLELGDSALYLCASSASSASYEQYFGPGTRLTVT.

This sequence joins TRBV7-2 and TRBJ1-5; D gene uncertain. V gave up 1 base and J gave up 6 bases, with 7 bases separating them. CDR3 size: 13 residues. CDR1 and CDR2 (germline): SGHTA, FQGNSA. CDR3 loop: CASSLVILQPQHF. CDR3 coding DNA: TGTGCCAGCAGCTTAGTTATTCTTCAGCCCCAGCATTTT.

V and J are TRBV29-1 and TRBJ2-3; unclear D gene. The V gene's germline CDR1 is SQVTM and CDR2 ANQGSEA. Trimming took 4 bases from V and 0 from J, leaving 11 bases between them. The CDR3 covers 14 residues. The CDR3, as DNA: TGCAGCGTTGGAGGAAGCGCTAGCACAGATACGCAGTATTTT. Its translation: CSVGGSASTDTQYF.

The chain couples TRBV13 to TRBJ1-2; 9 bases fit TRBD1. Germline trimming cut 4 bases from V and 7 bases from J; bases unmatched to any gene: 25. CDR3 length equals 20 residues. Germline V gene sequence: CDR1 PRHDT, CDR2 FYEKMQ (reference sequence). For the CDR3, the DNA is TGTGCCAGCAGCTGCCCCCCAGGGGTTCTTTCGGGACAGGGCTCTCTTGGCTACACCTTC. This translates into CASSCPPGVLSGQGSLGYTF.

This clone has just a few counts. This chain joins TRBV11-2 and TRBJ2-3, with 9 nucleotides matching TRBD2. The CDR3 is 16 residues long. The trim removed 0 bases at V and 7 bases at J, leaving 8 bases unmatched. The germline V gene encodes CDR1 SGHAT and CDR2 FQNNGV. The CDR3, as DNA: TGTGCCAGCAGCTTAGAGTCTAGCGGGGACACGAATACGCAGTATTTT. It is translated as CASSLESSGDTNTQYF.

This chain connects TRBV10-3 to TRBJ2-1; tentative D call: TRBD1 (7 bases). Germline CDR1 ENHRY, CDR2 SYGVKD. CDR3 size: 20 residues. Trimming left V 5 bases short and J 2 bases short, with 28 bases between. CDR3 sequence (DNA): TGTGCCATCAGTACTTTTCCAGGGGGGAGTGCCAAGGGGACCTACAATGAGCAGTTCTTC. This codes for CAISTFPGGSAKGTYNEQFF.

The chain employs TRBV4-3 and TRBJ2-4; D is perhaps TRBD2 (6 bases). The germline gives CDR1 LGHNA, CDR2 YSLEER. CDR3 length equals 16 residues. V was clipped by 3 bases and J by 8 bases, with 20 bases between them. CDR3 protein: CASSQPFCREMDIQYF. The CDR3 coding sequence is TGCGCCAGCAGCCAGCCTTTTTGTCGGGAGATGGACATTCAGTACTTC.

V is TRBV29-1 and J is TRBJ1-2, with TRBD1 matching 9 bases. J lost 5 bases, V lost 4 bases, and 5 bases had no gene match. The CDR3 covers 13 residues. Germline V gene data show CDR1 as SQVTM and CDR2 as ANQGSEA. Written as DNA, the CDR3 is TGCAGCGTTGGGGACAGGGCTACTTATGGCTACACCTTC. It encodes CSVGDRATYGYTF.

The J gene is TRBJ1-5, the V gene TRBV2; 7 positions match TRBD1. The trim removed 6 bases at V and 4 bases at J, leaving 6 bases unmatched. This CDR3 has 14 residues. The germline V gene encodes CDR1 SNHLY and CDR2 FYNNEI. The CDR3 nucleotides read TGTGCCAGCAGACTGACAGGGATGAATCAGCCCCAGCATTTT. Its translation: CASRLTGMNQPQHF.

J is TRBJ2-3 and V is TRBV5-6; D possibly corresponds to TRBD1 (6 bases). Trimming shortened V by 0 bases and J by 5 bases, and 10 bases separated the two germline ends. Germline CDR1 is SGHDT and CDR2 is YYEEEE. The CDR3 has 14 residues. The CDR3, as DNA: TGTGCCAGCAGCTTGGCCACAGGGCGAGATACGCAGTATTTT. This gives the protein CASSLATGRDTQYF. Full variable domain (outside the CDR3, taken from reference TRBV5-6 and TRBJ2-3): DAGVTQSPTHLIKTRGQQVTLRCSPKSGHDTVSWYQQALGQGPQFIFQYYEEEERQRGNFPDRFSGHQFPNYSSELNVNALLLGDSALYLCASSLATGRDTQYFGPGTRLTVL.